This T cell receptor beta chain was documented in a study of T cells in narcolepsy. Study outcomes and limitations: Autoreactive HCRT-specific and TRIB2-specific clonotypes were marked in same-patient CSF-versus-blood CD4+ comparisons.

Method: immunoSEQ multiplex PCR; TCRdb's copy keeps in-frame clones and lacks some. The sample lists nearly 25,000 clones, roughly 64% occurring once. On this clone: No antigen is known for it.

The ends lost 1 base at V and 2 bases at J; junction bases unmatched: 8. CDR1 and CDR2 from the germline V gene are SGHTA and FQGNSA. The CDR3 spans 17 residues. This chain uses TRBV7-2 with TRBJ2-7; 10 positions match TRBD2. The sequence came from a human donor in good health. Sequenced input: memory (CD45RA-) CD4+ T cells from blood. As DNA, the CDR3 is TGTGCCAGCAGCTTAGTGGGTGGGAGCGGGAGGGCCTACGAGCAGTACTTC. Translating it yields CASSLVGGSGRAYEQYF. Full variable domain (rest looked up from reference TRBV7-2 and TRBJ2-7): GAGVSQSPSNKVTEKGKDVELRCDPISGHTALYWYRQSLGQGLEFLIYFQGNSAPDKSGLPSDRFSAERTGGSVSTLTIQRTQQEDSAVYLCASSLVGGSGRAYEQYFGPGTRLTVT.